A selection of T cell receptor beta chains follows, all from one sample in a study of identical twins. TCRdb re-derived calls from the 5' RACE reads in MiXCR, one entry per CDR3 protein. The repertoire holds about 690,000 distinct CDR3 sequences, with roughly 6% as singletons. The material sequenced was naive T cells sorted from blood. These receptors were obtained from a man in his late teens or twenties in good health. Each CDR3 is given without its conserved first and last residue. A D gene is named only where the DNA matches it firmly.

j_call v_call d_call cdr3_aa
TRBJ2-1 TRBV29-1 TRBD2 SFNSGSSYNEQF
TRBJ2-1 TRBV19 . ASSPRQYNEQF
TRBJ2-7 TRBV29-1 . SAKQGGFYEQY
TRBJ1-4 TRBV11-2 . ASSLSRSTNEKLF
TRBJ2-6 TRBV10-3 . AISMDRMVLT
TRBJ2-1 TRBV6-2/TRBV6-3 TRBD2 ASSLSTSGRVVVDEQF
TRBJ1-1 TRBV29-1 . SVGGGETEAF
TRBJ2-3 TRBV12-3/TRBV12-4 TRBD2 ASRSSGRNSQQTDTQY
TRBJ2-3 TRBV5-1 . ASSLGNKEDTQY
TRBJ2-1 TRBV3-1 TRBD1 ASSPRTGGTSSYNEQF
TRBJ2-2 TRBV4-2 TRBD2 ASSQGLAGVNTGELF
TRBJ2-1 TRBV11-1 TRBD2 ASSNSGRARKSSYNEQF
TRBJ2-3 TRBV20-1 . SASGSSDTQY
TRBJ1-6 TRBV5-1 . ASSLGRQDNSPLH
TRBJ2-5 TRBV20-1 . SARPQETQY
TRBJ2-5 TRBV29-1 . SAPGTNQETQY
TRBJ2-7 TRBV2 TRBD2 ASREGDHEQY
TRBJ1-1 TRBV3-1 . ASSQENMGNTEAF
TRBJ2-5 TRBV20-1 TRBD1 SALGQGAETQY
TRBJ2-1 TRBV6-2/TRBV6-3 . ASSYSGTTKRYNEQF
TRBJ2-4 TRBV19 . ASSIRAVTLAKNIQC
TRBJ2-1 TRBV20-1 TRBD2 SARDLPSGRKQF
TRBJ2-4 TRBV5-1 TRBD2 ASSLWGLAGIGNIQY
TRBJ2-7 TRBV10-3 . AISENSYYEQY
TRBJ2-7 TRBV10-3 TRBD2 AISVTSGTRNQYEQY
TRBJ2-3 TRBV11-2 . ASSLEFALSTDTQY
TRBJ2-2 TRBV4-1 . ASSQDPGRGQFPGELF
TRBJ2-1 TRBV20-1 TRBD2 SARVTSGYNEQF
TRBJ2-6 TRBV10-1 . ASSESTLGPGANVLT
TRBJ2-3 TRBV29-1 . SVAPTKRTVADTQY
TRBJ2-3 TRBV6-5 . ASSYSNAGRTDTQY
TRBJ2-5 TRBV11-2 . ASSWTFVEETQY
TRBJ1-2 TRBV27 . ASSDRGGGGYT
TRBJ2-6 TRBV10-3 . AIRATQGAGANVLT
TRBJ2-1 TRBV12-3/TRBV12-4 TRBD1 ASRIVDRGWINEQF